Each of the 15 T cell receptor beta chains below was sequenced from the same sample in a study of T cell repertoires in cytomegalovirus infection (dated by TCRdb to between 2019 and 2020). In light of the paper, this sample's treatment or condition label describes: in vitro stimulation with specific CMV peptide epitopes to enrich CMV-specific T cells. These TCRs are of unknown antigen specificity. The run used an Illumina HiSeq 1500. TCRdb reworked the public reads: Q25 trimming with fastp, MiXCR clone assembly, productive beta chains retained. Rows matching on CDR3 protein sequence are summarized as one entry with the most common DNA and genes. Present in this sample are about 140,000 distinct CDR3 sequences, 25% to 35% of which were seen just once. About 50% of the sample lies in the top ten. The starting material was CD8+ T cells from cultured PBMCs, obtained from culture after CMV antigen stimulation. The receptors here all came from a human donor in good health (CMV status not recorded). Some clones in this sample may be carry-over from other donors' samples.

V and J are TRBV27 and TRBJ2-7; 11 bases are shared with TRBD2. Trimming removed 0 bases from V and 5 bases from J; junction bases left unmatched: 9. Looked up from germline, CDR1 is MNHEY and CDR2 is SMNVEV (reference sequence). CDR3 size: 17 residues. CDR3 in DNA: TGTGCCAGCAGTTTATCGATCGCTAGCGGGGGGTACCACGAGCAGTACTTC. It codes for CASSLSIASGGYHEQYF.

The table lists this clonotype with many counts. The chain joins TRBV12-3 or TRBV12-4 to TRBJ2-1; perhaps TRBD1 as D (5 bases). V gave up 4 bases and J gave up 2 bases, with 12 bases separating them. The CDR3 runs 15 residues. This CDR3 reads CASSSSPGTYNEQFF. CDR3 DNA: TGTGCCAGCAGTTCTTCACCAGGGACCTACAATGAGCAGTTCTTC.

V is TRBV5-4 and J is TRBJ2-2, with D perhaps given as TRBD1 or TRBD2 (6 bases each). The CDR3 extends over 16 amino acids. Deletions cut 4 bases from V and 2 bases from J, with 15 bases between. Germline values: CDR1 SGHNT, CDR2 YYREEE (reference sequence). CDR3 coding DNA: TGTGCCAGCAGCCCGGCGGGACACATAAACACCGGGGAGCTGTTTTTT. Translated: CASSPAGHINTGELFF.

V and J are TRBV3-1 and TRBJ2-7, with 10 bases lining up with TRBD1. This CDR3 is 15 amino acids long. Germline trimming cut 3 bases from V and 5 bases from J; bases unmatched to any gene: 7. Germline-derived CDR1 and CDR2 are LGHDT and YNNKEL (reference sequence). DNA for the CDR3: TGTGCCAGCAGCCACCTGTCGGGACAGGGGAACGAGCAGTACTTC. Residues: CASSHLSGQGNEQYF.

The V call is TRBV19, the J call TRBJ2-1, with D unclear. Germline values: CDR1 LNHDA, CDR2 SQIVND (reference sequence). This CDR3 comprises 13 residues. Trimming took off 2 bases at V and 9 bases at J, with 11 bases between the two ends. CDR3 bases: TGTGCCAGTAGTATACACAACGCTGGTGAGCAGTTCTTC. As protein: CASSIHNAGEQFF.

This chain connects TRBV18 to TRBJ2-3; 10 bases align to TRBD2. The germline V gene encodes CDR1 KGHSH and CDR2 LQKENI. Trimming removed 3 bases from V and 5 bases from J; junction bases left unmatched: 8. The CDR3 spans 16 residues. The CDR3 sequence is CASSPPSGGAEDTQYF. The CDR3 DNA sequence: TGTGCCAGCTCACCCCCCAGCGGGGGGGCTGAAGATACGCAGTATTTT.

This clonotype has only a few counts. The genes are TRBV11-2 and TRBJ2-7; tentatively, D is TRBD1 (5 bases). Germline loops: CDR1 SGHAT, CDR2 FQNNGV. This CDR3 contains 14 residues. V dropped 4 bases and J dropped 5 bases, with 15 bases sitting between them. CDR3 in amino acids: CASSYTLTGNEQYF. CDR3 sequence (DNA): TGTGCCAGCAGCTATACACTTACAGGCAACGAGCAGTACTTC.

The CDR3 nucleotides read TGTGCCAGCAGCTTAGGGAGTGGGGGCGGGGAGACCCAGTACTTC. The encoded protein is CASSLGSGGGETQYF. The chain uses TRBV11-2 and TRBJ2-5, with a possible D match to TRBD1 (6 bases). The CDR3 spans 15 residues. The ends were cut back, 1 base at V and 5 bases at J, with 14 bases in the middle. Germline V lookup: CDR1 SGHAT, CDR2 FQNNGV. The variable domain in full, with the rest retrieved from reference TRBV11-2 and TRBJ2-5, is EAGVAQSPRYKIIEKRQSVAFWCNPISGHATLYWYQQILGQGPKLLIQFQNNGVVDDSQLPKDRFSAERLKGVDSTLKIQPAKLEDSAVYLCASSLGSGGGETQYFGPGTRLLVL.

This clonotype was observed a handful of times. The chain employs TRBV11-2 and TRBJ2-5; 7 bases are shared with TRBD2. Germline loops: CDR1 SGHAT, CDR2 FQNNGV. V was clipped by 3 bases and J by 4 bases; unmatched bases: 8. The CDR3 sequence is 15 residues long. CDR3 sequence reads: CASSFGTPGGETQYF. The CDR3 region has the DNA TGTGCCAGCAGCTTCGGGACTCCGGGGGGAGAGACCCAGTACTTC.

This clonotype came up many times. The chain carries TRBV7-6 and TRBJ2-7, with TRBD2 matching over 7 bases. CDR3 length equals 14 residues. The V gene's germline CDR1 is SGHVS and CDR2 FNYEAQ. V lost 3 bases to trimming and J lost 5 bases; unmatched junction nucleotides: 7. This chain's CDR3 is CASSFTSEGNEQYF. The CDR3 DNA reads TGTGCCAGCAGCTTCACTAGCGAGGGCAACGAGCAGTACTTC.

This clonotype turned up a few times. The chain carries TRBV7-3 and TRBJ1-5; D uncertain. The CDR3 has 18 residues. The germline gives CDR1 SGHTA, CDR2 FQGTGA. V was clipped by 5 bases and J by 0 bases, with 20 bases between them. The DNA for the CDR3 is TGTGCCAGCAGCACCGGACGGACCCACCGATATAGCAATCAGCCCCAGCATTTT. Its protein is CASSTGRTHRYSNQPQHF.

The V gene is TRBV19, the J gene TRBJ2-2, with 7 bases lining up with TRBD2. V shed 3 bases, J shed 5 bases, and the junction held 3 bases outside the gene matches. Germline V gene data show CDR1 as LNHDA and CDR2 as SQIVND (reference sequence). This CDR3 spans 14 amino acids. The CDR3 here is CASSISGGTGELFF. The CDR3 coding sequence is TGTGCCAGTAGTATCTCCGGGGGGACCGGGGAGCTGTTTTTT. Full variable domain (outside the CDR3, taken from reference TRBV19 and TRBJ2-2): DGGITQSPKYLFRKEGQNVTLSCEQNLNHDAMYWYRQDPGQGLRLIYYSQIVNDFQKGDIAEGYSVSREKKESFPLTVTSAQKNPTAFYLCASSISGGTGELFFGEGSRLTVL.

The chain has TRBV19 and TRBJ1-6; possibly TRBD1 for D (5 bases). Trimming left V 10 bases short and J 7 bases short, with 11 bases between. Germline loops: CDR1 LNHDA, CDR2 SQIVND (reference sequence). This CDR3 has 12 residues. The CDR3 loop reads CATWTPNSPLHF. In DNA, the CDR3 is TGTGCCACGTGGACACCGAATTCACCCCTCCACTTT.

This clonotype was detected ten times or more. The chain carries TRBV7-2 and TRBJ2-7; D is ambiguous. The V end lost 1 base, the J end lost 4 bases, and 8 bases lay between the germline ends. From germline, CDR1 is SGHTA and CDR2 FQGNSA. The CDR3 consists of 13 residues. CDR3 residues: CASSLDVSYEQYF. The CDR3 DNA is TGTGCCAGCAGCTTAGACGTCTCATACGAGCAGTACTTC.

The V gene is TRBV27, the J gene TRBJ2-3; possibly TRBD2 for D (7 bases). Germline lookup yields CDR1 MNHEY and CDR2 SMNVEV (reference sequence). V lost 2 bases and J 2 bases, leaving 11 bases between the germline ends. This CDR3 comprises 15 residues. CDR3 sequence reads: CASSLAGADTDTQYF. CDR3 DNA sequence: TGTGCCAGCAGTTTAGCGGGGGCGGACACAGATACGCAGTATTTT.